Reported below is one T cell receptor (beta chain). The antigen this receptor binds is unknown. One base away there is no much larger clone; base qualities are not given. This sample was included in a study of lymphopenia after photon versus proton radiotherapy (dated by TCRdb to about 2019). About the study as a whole: Photon and proton radiation therapy were compared by the study for their immunological effects in patients with gastrointestinal tumors who developed high-grade lymphopenia. A cohort of some 19 patients with gastrointestinal tumors who received either photon or proton therapy and subsequently developed lymphopenia was included. The study was designed to characterize how the impact on the immune system differs between the two radiation modalities. Study-wide findings and limitations: The survival association was assessed only in patients who died, and the authors presented better survival with proton therapy as a possibility rather than a demonstrated result. Across the cohort, a larger post-nadir drop in TCR diversity was inversely correlated with overall survival time among patients who died. After the lymphocyte count nadir, oligoclonal expansion, especially of CD8+ Temra cells, was observed in photon-treated repertoires, and the drop in diversity was driven by this expansion. Relative stability during treatment was observed in proton-treated patients, whereas loss of naive T cells and TCR diversity and gain of effector/memory populations were observed in photon-treated patients.

Per the germline V gene, MGHRA is the CDR1 and YSYEKL is the CDR2. Measured from the cysteine to the phenylalanine, the CDR3 is 17 residues long. Just CDR3 DNA is preserved here, 51 bases in frame from base 1. Trimming accounts for 8 bases at V and 0 bases at J, while the number of junction bases matched to no gene is 9. Library prep was done by the immunoSEQ multiplex PCR assay. Deep sequencing of rearranged TCR beta loci, alongside multiparametric flow cytometry, was used to profile T cell repertoires. TCRdb mirrors the immuneACCESS table, restricted to in-frame sequences. Some clones are absent from its copies; in checked studies, under half trace to an unresolved V gene, and the reason for the others is unknown. Within this sample are more than 50,000 clones, with about 86% of them counted one time only. The ten largest clones add up to over 25% of the sample.

The material sequenced was peripheral blood, taken from a patient treated with photon-based radiotherapy. This receptor was taken from a middle-aged man with gastric cancer. The chain was built from TRBV4-1 and TRBJ2-6, and TRBD1 aligns with 8 junction nucleotides. For the CDR3, the sequence is CASAPGQAHSGANVLTF. In nucleotides, the sequence is TGCGCCAGCGCACCGGGACAGGCGCACTCTGGGGCCAACGTCCTGACTTTC.